This TCR beta chain was observed in a study of T cells in Graves' hyperthyroidism and ophthalmopathy. Germline lookup yields CDR1 SGHTA and CDR2 FQGTGA. This CDR3 is 14 amino acids long. Amplified TCR beta CDR3 regions came from RNA transcripts. Using the HTBI primer set, a first-round RT-PCR was run on the TCR CDR3. MiXCR, applied by TCRdb to the multiplex PCR reads, yields one record per CDR3 protein. The profile shows approximately 530,000 distinct CDR3 sequences, around 20% of them singletons. This clonotype was picked up one time. This could be a read error, since a much larger clone is one nucleotide away.

This clonotype was obtained from a man between 40 and 49 years old with Graves' ophthalmopathy. Sequenced material: blood. This sequence joins TRBV7-3 and TRBJ2-3, with D perhaps matching TRBD1 (6 bases). CDR3 DNA: TGTGCCAGCAGCTTACAGGGGAACACAGATACGCAGTGTTTT. Its protein product is CASSLQGNTDTQCF.